This T cell receptor (beta chain) was found in a study of T cell changes during pregnancy in multiple sclerosis. Sequencing used immunoSEQ multiplex PCR; TCRdb keeps in-frame clones, though not all of them. The sample carries about 58,000 clones, roughly 93% recorded once. The CDR3 spans 14 residues. V shed 6 bases and J 8 bases; nucleotides not matched to a gene: 9. Germline V lookup: CDR1 SGHVS, CDR2 FNYEAQ. The J gene is TRBJ2-1, the V gene TRBV7-6; TRBD2 aligns across 8 bases. Sample: CD8+ T cells from peripheral blood mononuclear cells, taken in the second trimester of pregnancy. This receptor was taken from a female donor with multiple sclerosis, enrolled in a pregnancy study. The CDR3 here is CASSSLAGGDEQFF. The CDR3 DNA reads TGTGCCAGCAGTTCACTAGCCGGGGGGGATGAGCAGTTCTTC.